This TCR beta chain was obtained from a study of blood T cell repertoires in COVID-19. Looking at the study overall: Sites in the United States, Italy and Spain provided acute and convalescent COVID-19 samples. In each case, the material was cDNA or gDNA derived from T cells, B-cell-depleted T cells, or PBMCs.

Sequencing used immunoSEQ multiplex PCR; TCRdb keeps in-frame clones, though not all of them. The table shows over 35,000 clones, with about 90% occurring only once. The CDR3 sequence is 15 residues long. CDR1 is SGHTA and CDR2 is FQGTGA in the germline V gene. Trimming cost V 5 bases and J 1 base, with 14 bases left between them. Sequencing was carried out using peripheral blood. The sequence was collected from a man in his fifties with active COVID-19. The genes are TRBV7-3 and TRBJ1-1; D remains unclear. CDR3 DNA sequence: TGTGCCAGCAGCGAGGGAGGGCGCGGGAACACTGAAGCTTTCTTT. Its protein product is CASSEGGRGNTEAFF. Supplemented by reference TRBV7-3 and TRBJ1-1, the full variable domain reads GAGVSQTPSNKVTEKGKYVELRCDPISGHTALYWYRQSLGQGPEFLIYFQGTGAADDSGLPNDRFFAVRPEGSVSTLKIQRTERGDSAVYLCASSEGGRGNTEAFFGQGTRLTVV.